There are a few counts of the clone carrying this T cell receptor beta chain. These data belong to a study of blood T cells in healthy people across ages. CDR3 length equals 14 residues. Germline CDR1 and CDR2: SEHNR and FQNEAQ (reference sequence). V was shortened by 2 bases and J by 3 bases, with 8 bases between the two germline ends. A second PCR of 7 to 11 cycles used a sample-barcoded 5' primer and a J-beta primer mix. TCRdb redid the calling of the 5' RACE reads with MiXCR, one entry per CDR3 protein. The table records 1.5 million to 2 million distinct CDR3 sequences, roughly 30% of them present only once.

The specimen was blood. This TCR was sampled from a woman aged 25 to 39 in good health. V is TRBV7-9 and J is TRBJ2-1; D is uncertain. CDR3 in DNA: TGTGCCAGCAGCTTATTTGCAAACTACAATGAGCAGTTCTTC. Its translation is CASSLFANYNEQFF.